This T cell receptor beta chain stems from a study of blood T cells in healthy people across ages. Trimming took 8 bases from V and 1 from J; bases not matched to a gene: 11. This CDR3 spans 15 amino acids. CDR1 and CDR2 from the germline V gene are PRHDT and FYEKMQ (reference sequence). As concerns this clonotype: The target antigen is unknown.

A J-beta primer mix and a sample-barcoded 5' primer were used in a second PCR of about 7 to 12 cycles. Every molecule of cDNA carried a tag from a template-switch adaptor with 12 random nucleotides. MiXCR was run by TCRdb on the 5' RACE reads, yielding one entry per CDR3 protein. Among over 1.5 million distinct CDR3 sequences listed, around half were seen once. Study-wide results and caveats: With naive T cell percentage, TCR beta diversity showed a strong correlation.

The V call is TRBV13, the J call TRBJ2-7, with 7 bases that match TRBD2. This TCR came from a woman in her forties in good health. Sequencing used blood. The CDR3 reads CASSNSGDRSYEQYF. CDR3 coding DNA: TGTGCCAGCTCCAACAGCGGGGACCGATCCTACGAGCAGTACTTC.